This TCR beta chain was observed in a study of cytomegalovirus exposure and HLA in healthy donors. Study-wide points: Clonal expansion was found to be greater in HLA-associated TCR beta chains than in equally common others in a later analysis.

Germline V lookup: CDR1 MDHEN, CDR2 SYDVKM. This CDR3 is built from 13 residues. The V end lost 7 bases, the J end lost 2 bases, and 11 bases lay between the germline ends. Regarding this clone: Its antigen is not known.

Primers for the PCR totalled 60 Vbeta and 13 Jbeta. The method was immunoSEQ multiplex PCR; TCRdb's version includes in-frame clones alone and lacks a portion of them. The sample consists of about 60,000 clones, 87% of them appearing once. The receptor's source is a man aged 18 to 35 in good health and CMV-seronegative. Sequencing was performed on PBMCs. The chain has TRBV28 and TRBJ1-2; D not certain. CDR3 nucleotides: TGTGCCAGCACTCGAGACATGAACTATGGCTACACCTTC. This encodes CASTRDMNYGYTF.